This T cell receptor (beta chain) was recovered during a study of blood T cells in healthy people across ages. Whole-study findings and limits: The unknown donor CMV status may have confounded expanded clonotype changes.

CDR1 is LNHNV and CDR2 is YYDKDF in the germline V gene (reference sequence). CDR3 length: 15 amino acids. Trimming removed 3 bases from V and 6 bases from J, with 15 bases in between. In regard to this clonotype: Its antigen is currently unknown.

Sample-barcoded 5' priming and a J-beta primer mix drove a second PCR of about 6 to 12 cycles. Using its own MiXCR run on the 5' RACE reads, TCRdb lists one record per CDR3 protein. This sample carries more than 650,000 distinct CDR3 sequences, roughly 25% of them seen once, and the ten largest clones take under 3%. These data were likewise used in another study, on T cells of mothers and their children. That report notes: Relative to unrelated pairs, biologically related mother-child dyads exhibited marginally greater, non-significant overlap.

V usage is TRBV15 and J usage is TRBJ1-5; maybe TRBD1 (5 bases). The TCR sequence derives from a boy under 18 in good health. Specimen: blood. The chain's CDR3 is CATSRGPNGGQPQHF. CDR3 coding DNA: TGTGCCACCAGCAGGGGACCTAACGGGGGTCAGCCCCAGCATTTT.